The clone carrying this T cell receptor beta chain was counted at least ten times. The entry originates in a study of T cells after yellow fever vaccination. TCRdb independently ran MiXCR on the 5' RACE reads; one entry per CDR3 protein. The data show a few hundred thousand distinct CDR3 sequences, approximately 4% seen once. CDR1 and CDR2 from the germline V gene are MGHRA and YSYEKL. There are 15 residues in the CDR3. V lost 1 base to trimming and J lost 3 bases; unmatched junction nucleotides: 2. This TCR derives from a man in his late teens or twenties who received the YFV17D yellow fever vaccine. The rearrangement joins TRBV4-1 to TRBJ2-4; 8 positions agree with TRBD1. The material was PBMCs, obtained 15 days after the yellow fever booster vaccination. As DNA, the CDR3 is TGCGCCAGCAGCCAAGTAGGGACAGGCAAAAACATTCAGTACTTC. Encoded protein: CASSQVGTGKNIQYF.